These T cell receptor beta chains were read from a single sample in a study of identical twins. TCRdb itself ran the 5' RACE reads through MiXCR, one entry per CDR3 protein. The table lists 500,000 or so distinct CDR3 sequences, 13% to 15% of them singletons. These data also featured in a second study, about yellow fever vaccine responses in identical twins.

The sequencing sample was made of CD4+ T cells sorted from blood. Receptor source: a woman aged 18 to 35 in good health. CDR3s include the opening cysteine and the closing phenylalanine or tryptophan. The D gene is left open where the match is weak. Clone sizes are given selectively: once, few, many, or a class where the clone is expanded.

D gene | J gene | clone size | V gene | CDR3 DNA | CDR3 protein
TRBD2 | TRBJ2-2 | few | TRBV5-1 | TGCGCCAGCAGCCCCACATCTGCGGGAGGTATCGGGGAGCTGTTTTTT | CASSPTSAGGIGELFF
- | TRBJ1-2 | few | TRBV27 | TGTGCCAGCAGTCCTACAGCACCGAAAGGCTACACCTTC | CASSPTAPKGYTF
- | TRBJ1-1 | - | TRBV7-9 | TGTGCCAGCAGCTTACAAGGGGTAGACACTGAAGCTTTCTTT | CASSLQGVDTEAFF
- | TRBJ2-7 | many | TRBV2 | TGTGCCAGCAGTGAAGGGCTAGTGTCCTACGAGCAGTACTTC | CASSEGLVSYEQYF
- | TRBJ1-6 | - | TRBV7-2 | TGTGCCAGCAGCTTAAACAGGGTCAATTCACCCCTCCACTTT | CASSLNRVNSPLHF
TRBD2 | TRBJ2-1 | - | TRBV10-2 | TGCGCCAGCAGTGGGACTAGCGGATCTTTGAGCTCCTACAATGAGCAGTTCTTC | CASSGTSGSLSSYNEQFF
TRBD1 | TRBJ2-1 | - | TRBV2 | TGTGCCAGCTCGGACAGGGGATATCGCAATGAGCAGTTCTTC | CASSDRGYRNEQFF
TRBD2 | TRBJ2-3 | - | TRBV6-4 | TGTGCCAGCAGTCCTTCTAGCGGGTGGACAGATACGCAGTATTTT | CASSPSSGWTDTQYF
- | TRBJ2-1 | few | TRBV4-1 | TGCGCCAGCAGCTATCCCGGGACAAGTTACAATGAGCAGTTCTTC | CASSYPGTSYNEQFF
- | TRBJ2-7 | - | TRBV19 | TGTGCCAGTAGTAGGACAGAGATTTCCTACGAGCAGTACTTC | CASSRTEISYEQYF
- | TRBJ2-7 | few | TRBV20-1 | TGCAGTGCTAGAAACTTCCGGGACGGAAACTACGAGCAGTACTTC | CSARNFRDGNYEQYF
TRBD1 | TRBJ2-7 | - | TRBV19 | TGTGCCACCGGACAGGGCGCCTACGAGCAGTACTTC | CATGQGAYEQYF
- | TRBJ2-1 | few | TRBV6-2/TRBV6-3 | TGTGCCAGCAGCCAGTCGGACAGTTCGGGGCAGTTCTTC | CASSQSDSSGQFF
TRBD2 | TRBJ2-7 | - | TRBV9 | TGTGCCAGCAGCGTAGGGCCCGGGGGAGGGACCTTCGGGACTCCGGCTAGCTCCTACGAGCAGTACTTC | CASSVGPGGGTFGTPASSYEQYF
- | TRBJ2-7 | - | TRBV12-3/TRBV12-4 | TGTGCCAGCAGTTTAAGGGACAACCCCTGGTACGAGCAGTACTTC | CASSLRDNPWYEQYF